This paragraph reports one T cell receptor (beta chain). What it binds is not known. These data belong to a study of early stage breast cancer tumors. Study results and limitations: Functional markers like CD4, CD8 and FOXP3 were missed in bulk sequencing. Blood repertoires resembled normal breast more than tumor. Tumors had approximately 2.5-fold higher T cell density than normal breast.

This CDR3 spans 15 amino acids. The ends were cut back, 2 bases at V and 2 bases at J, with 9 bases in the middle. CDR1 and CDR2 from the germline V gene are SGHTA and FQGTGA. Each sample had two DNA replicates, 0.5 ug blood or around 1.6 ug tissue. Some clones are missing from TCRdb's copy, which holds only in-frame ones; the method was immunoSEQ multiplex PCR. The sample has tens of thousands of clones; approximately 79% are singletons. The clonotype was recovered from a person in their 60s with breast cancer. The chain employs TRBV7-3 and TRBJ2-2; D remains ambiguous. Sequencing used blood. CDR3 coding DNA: TGTGCCAGCAGCTTAGGTGGCCTAAACACCGGGGAGCTGTTTTTT. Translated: CASSLGGLNTGELFF.